The entry below gives a single TCR beta chain sequence along with its context. Its cognate antigen is unknown. This entry belongs to a study of T cell repertoires in cytomegalovirus infection. Study information: Public TCR beta signatures provided an indication of both CMV infection and a matching HLA type.

The CDR3 runs 20 residues. Between the trimmed V and J ends, which lost 4 bases and 0 bases, there was a span of 28 bases. The germline V gene encodes CDR1 SGHRS and CDR2 YFSETQ. One entry per CDR3 protein, called by TCRdb with MiXCR from the reads. The sample has under 500,000 distinct CDR3 sequences; about 39% are singletons. General study points: The ex vivo response was dominated by HLA-C-restricted CMV-specific TCR beta clonotypes.

The V gene is TRBV5-1, the J gene TRBJ2-5; possibly TRBD1 or TRBD2 for D (5 bases each). The input for sequencing was cultured PBMCs, taken from culture after CMV antigen stimulation. This receptor was taken from a human donor in good health (CMV status not recorded). Some clones in this sample may be carry-over from other donors' samples. CDR3 region: CASSLPRDAQTGVYQETQYF. In DNA form, the CDR3 reads TGCGCCAGCAGCCTACCCCGGGACGCCCAAACCGGGGTTTACCAAGAGACCCAGTACTTC.